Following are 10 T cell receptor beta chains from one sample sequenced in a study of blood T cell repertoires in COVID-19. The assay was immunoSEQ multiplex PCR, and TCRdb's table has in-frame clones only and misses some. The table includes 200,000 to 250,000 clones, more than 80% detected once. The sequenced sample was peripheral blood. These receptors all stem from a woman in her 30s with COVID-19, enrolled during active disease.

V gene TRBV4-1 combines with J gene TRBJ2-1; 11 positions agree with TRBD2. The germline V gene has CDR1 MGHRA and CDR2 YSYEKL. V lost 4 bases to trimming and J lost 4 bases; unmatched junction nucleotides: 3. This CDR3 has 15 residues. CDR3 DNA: TGCGCCAGCAGCCGGACTAGCGGGTTTTACAATGAGCAGTTCTTC. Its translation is CASSRTSGFYNEQFF.

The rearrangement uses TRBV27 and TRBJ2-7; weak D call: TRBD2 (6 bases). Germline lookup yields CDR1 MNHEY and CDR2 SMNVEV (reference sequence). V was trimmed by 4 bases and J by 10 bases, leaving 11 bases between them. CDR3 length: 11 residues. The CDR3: CASSSVGGQYF. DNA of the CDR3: TGTGCCAGCAGTTCCGTCGGGGGACAGTACTTC.

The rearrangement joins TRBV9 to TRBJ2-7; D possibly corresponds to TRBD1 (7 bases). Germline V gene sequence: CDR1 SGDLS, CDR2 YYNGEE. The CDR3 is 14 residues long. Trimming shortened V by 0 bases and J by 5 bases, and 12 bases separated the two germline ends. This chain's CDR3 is CASSVVPRGDEQYF. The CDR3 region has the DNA TGTGCCAGCAGCGTAGTCCCCAGGGGGGACGAGCAGTACTTC.

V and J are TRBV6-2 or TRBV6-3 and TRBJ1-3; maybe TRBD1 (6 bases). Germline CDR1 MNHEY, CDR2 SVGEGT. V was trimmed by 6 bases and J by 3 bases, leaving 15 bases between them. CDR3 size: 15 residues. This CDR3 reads CASSLGQPGGNTIYF. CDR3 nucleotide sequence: TGTGCCAGCAGCCTTGGACAGCCTGGTGGAAACACCATATATTTT.

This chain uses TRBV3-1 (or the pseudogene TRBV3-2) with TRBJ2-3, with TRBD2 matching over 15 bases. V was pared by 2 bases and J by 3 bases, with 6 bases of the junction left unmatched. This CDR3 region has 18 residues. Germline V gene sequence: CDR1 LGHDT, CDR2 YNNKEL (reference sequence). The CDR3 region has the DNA TGTGCCAGCAGCCAAATGGCCGGGACTAGCGGGAGGACAGATACGCAGTATTTT. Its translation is CASSQMAGTSGRTDTQYF.

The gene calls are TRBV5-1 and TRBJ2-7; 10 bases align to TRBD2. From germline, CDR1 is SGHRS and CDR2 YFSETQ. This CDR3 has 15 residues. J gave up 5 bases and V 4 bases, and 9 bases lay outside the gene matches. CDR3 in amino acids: CASSPSGSVFNEQYF. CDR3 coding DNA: TGCGCCAGCAGCCCTAGCGGGAGCGTTTTCAACGAGCAGTACTTC.

The CDR3 reads CASSWTVRENTEAFF. CDR3 coding DNA: TGTGCCAGCAGCTGGACCGTACGGGAGAACACTGAAGCTTTCTTT. The gene calls are TRBV5-5 and TRBJ1-1; D gene unclear. V lost 3 bases to trimming and J lost 1 base, with 13 bases between them. The germline CDR1 and CDR2 sequences are SGHKS and YYEKEE (reference sequence). CDR3 length: 15 amino acids.

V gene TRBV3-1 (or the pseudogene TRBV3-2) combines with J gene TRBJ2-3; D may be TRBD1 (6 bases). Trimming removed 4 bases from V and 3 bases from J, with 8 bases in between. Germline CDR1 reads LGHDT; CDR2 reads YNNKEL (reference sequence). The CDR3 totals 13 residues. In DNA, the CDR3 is TGTGCCAGCAGCCTAACAGGGACAGATACGCAGTATTTT. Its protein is CASSLTGTDTQYF.

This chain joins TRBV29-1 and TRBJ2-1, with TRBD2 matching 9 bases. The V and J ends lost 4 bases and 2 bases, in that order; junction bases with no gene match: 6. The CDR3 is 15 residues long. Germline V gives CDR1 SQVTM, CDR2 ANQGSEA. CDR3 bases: TGCAGCGTTGGGCATATAGCGGGGGCCTACAATGAGCAGTTCTTC. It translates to CSVGHIAGAYNEQFF.

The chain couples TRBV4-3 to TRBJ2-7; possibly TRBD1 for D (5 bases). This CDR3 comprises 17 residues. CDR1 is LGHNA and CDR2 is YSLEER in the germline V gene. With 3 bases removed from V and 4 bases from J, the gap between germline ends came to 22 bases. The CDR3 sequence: CASSHPGATGEPYEQYF. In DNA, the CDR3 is TGCGCCAGCAGCCATCCCGGCGCTACAGGAGAACCTTACGAGCAGTACTTC.